This paragraph reports one TCR beta chain. What it binds is not known. The source of the sample is a study of T cell responses to AZD1222 COVID-19 vaccine. The CDR3 extends over 12 amino acids. V was pared by 8 bases and J by 7 bases, with 11 bases between. The study's findings and limits: Dominant at 160-218 and 743-854, vaccine-associated CD4 TCRs also spanned spike. Mostly white British, mostly female donors; authors suggested clonal diversity may be underestimated. Of spike-specific TCRs, nearly half reportedly target regions left unmutated in variants.

Using immunoSEQ multiplex PCR, the repertoire was profiled, and TCRdb retains in-frame clones only, with some absent. The sample lists 75,000 to 90,000 clones; around four fifths were seen once. The specimen comprised peripheral blood, sampled on day 0 of AZD1222 vaccination. The clonotype was recovered from an adult in good health. J is TRBJ1-4 and V is TRBV12-3 or TRBV12-4; D is unclear. CDR3 coding DNA: TGTGCCAGCGCCGCAGGCGGTGAAAAACTGTTTTTT. The encoded protein is CASAAGGEKLFF.